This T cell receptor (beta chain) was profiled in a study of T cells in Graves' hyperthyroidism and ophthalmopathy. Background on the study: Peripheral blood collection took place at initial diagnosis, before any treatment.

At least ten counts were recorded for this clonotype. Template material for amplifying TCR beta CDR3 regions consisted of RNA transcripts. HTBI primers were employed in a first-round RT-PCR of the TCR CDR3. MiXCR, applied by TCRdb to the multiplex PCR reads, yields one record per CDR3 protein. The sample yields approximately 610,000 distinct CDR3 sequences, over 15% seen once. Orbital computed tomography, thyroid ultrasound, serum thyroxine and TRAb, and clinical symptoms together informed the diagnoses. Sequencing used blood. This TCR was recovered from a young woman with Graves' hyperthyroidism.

This chain's CDR3 is CASSLPSGKGTDTQYF. The CDR3, as DNA: TGCGCCAGCAGCTTACCTAGCGGGAAAGGTACAGATACGCAGTATTTT. J is TRBJ2-3 and V is TRBV5-1, with 9 bases lining up with TRBD2. The CDR3 spans 16 residues. Germline CDR1 reads SGHRS; CDR2 reads YFSETQ. The V segment lost 2 bases and the J segment 3 bases; nucleotides outside the gene matches: 7.